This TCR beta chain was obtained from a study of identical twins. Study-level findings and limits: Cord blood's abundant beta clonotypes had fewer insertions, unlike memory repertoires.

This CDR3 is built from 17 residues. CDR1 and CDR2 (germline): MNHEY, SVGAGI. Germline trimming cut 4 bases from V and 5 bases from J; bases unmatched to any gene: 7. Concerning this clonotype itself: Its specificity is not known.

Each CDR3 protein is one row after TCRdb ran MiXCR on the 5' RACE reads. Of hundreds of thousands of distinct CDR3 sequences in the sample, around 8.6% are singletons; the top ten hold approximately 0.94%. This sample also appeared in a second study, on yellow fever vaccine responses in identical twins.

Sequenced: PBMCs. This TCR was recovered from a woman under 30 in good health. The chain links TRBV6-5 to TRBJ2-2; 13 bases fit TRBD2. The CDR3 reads CASSSGLAGVETGELFF. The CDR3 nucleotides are TGTGCCAGCAGTTCCGGACTAGCGGGAGTTGAGACCGGGGAGCTGTTTTTT.